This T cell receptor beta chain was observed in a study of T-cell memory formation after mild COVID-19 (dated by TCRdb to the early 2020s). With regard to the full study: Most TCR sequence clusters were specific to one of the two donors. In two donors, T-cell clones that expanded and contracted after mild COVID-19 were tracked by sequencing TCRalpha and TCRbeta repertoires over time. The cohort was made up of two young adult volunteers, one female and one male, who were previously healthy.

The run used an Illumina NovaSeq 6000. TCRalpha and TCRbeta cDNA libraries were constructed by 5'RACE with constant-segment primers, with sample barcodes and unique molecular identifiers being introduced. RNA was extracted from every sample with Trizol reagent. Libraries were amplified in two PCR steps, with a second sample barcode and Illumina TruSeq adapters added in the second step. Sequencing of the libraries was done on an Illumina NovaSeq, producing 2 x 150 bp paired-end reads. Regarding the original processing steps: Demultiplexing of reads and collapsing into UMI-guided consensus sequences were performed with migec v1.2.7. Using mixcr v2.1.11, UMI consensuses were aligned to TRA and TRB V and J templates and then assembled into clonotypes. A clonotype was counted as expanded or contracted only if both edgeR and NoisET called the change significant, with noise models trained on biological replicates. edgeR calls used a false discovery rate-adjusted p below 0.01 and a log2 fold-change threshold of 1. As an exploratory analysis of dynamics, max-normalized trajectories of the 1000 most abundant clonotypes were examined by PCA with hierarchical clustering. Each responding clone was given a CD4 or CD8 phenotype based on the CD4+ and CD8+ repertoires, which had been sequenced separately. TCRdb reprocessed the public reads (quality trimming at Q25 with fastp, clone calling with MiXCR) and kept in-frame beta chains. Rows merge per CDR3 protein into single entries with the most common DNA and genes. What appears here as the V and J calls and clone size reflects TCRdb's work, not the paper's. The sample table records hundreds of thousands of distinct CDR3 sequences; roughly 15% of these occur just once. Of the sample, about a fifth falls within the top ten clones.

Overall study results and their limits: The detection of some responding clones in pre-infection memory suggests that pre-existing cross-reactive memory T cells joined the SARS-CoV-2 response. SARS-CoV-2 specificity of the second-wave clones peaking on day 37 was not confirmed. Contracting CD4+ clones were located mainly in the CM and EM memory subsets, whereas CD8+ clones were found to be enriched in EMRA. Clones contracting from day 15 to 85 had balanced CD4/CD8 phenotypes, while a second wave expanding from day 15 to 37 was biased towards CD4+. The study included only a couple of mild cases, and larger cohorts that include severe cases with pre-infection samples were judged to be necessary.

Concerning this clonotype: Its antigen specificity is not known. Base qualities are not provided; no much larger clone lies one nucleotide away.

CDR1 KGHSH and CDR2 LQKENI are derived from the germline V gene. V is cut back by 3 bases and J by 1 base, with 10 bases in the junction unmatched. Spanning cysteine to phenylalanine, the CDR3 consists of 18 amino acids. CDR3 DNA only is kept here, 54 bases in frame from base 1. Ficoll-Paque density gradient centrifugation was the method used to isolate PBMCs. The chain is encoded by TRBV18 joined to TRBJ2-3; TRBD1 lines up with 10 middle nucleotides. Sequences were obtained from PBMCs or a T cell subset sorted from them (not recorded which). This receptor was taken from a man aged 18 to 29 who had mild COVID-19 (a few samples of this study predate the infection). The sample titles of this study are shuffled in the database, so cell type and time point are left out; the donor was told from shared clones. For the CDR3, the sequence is CASSPLPTGTGGTDTQYF. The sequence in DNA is TGTGCCAGCTCACCCCTTCCGACCGGGACAGGGGGCACAGATACGCAGTATTTT.